This T cell receptor (beta chain) was documented in a study of Ad26.COV2.S vaccination and SARS-CoV-2 variants. Study at large: Once, or twice with 56 days between doses, Ad26.COV2.S was given intramuscularly.

Profiling relied on immunoSEQ multiplex PCR, and the TCRdb table lists in-frame clones only, not all of them. This table has about 480,000 clones, 70% to 90% appearing once. General study results and limits: Post-vaccination breadth of spike-specific CD8+ and CD4+ T cell responses was reportedly substantial. Non-spike TCR breadth was similar in vaccine and placebo recipients.

The treatment: about 20 received Ad26.COV2.S at low or high dose, single or two shots; 5 received placebo; per-sample allocation not given. Sampling occurred on day 63 after the first vaccine or placebo injection. In germline, CDR1 is SGDLS, CDR2 YYNGEE. The CDR3 has 14 amino acids. V was clipped by 3 bases and J by 6 bases, with 13 bases between them. A remark on this clone: Its matching antigen is unknown.

The J gene is TRBJ1-5, the V gene TRBV9; no clear D gene. Sequenced material: peripheral blood, taken in a trial of Ad26.COV2.S vaccine versus placebo. This TCR came from a person between 18 and 59 years old who received the Ad26.COV2.S COVID-19 vaccine or a placebo. CDR3 loop: CASSGPYSFQPQHF. CDR3 in DNA: TGTGCCAGCAGCGGTCCCTACAGTTTTCAGCCCCAGCATTTT.